This T cell receptor (beta chain) was identified in a study of glioma-infiltrating T cells. Trimming stripped 7 bases from V and 6 bases from J, with 15 bases between. The CDR3 runs 13 residues. The germline V gene has CDR1 MDHEN and CDR2 SYDVKM. With respect to this clonotype: Its antigen is undetermined.

Overall study findings and caveats: Only very few CDR3 sequences appeared in both tissue and blood. Non-neoplastic patients had below-expected tissue-blood divergence, while all gliomas exceeded expectation.

The iRepertoire nested amplicon-rescue multiplex PCR amplified TCR alpha and beta CDR3s from RNA. Tissue mRNA or PBMC total RNA, roughly 100-400 ng, went into one-step reverse transcription and amplification. Using its own MiXCR run on the multiplex PCR reads, TCRdb lists one record per CDR3 protein. The sample lists about 140,000 distinct CDR3 sequences, 30% to 40% occurring once. The genes are TRBV28 and TRBJ1-1; the D is unclear. What was sequenced was glioma tissue, nonneoplastic brain tissue, or PBMCs (not recorded which). The receptor's source is a human donor with low-grade glioma or glioblastoma, undergoing nonglioma brain surgery, or in good health (not recorded which). Here the CDR3 DNA reads TGTGCCAGCACCCAGCTGGACCGGGCTGAAGCTTTCTTT. Residues: CASTQLDRAEAFF.